The 30 T cell receptor beta chains given below trace back to one sample, sequenced in a study of blood T cell repertoires in COVID-19. Here immunoSEQ multiplex PCR was the method, and the copy in TCRdb shows in-frame clones only, minus some. The sample holds 160,000 or so clones, roughly 82% seen once. The material sequenced was peripheral blood. The receptor set was obtained from a woman in her 70s with acute or convalescent COVID-19.

The CDR3 loop is CASSLGSGRGEQPQHF. DNA for the CDR3: TGTGCCAGCAGCTTAGGGTCGGGCAGGGGGGAGCAGCCCCAGCATTTT. The chain couples TRBV7-2 to TRBJ1-5; 7 bases agree with TRBD1. The ends lost 1 base at V and 7 bases at J; junction bases unmatched: 10. CDR1 and CDR2 (germline): SGHTA, FQGNSA. The CDR3 is 16 residues long.

This clone was observed a few times. The chain has TRBV29-1 and TRBJ2-1; 11 positions agree with TRBD2. After removal of 1 base from V and 5 bases from J, the junction contained 4 bases not matched to a gene. Germline assignment: CDR1 SQVTM and CDR2 ANQGSEA. The CDR3 is 15 residues long. The CDR3 reads CSVEGTSGGHNEQFF. CDR3 nucleotide sequence: TGCAGCGTTGAAGGTACTAGCGGGGGACACAATGAGCAGTTCTTC.

The CDR3 coding sequence is TGCGCCAGCATTCTGAGCCAGGGGGCGAGAGATACGCAGTATTTT. Amino acid sequence: CASILSQGARDTQYF. V is TRBV10-2 and J is TRBJ2-3; TRBD1 agrees at 8 bases. Germline V CDR1 and CDR2: WSHSY, SAAADI. With 7 bases clipped from V and 5 bases from J, the junction kept 11 bases outside the gene matches. The CDR3 has 15 residues.

In this sample, this clone turned up a few times. V gene TRBV18 combines with J gene TRBJ1-2, with 8 bases matching TRBD1. The ends lost 6 bases at V and 6 bases at J; junction bases unmatched: 6. The CDR3 consists of 13 residues. The germline gives CDR1 KGHSH, CDR2 LQKENI. CDR3 loop: CASSLGQGDGYTF. Here the CDR3 DNA reads TGTGCCAGCTCCCTTGGACAGGGCGATGGCTACACCTTC.

This clone occurred a few times. The rearrangement joins TRBV7-8 to TRBJ1-4, with 7 bases lining up with TRBD1. The trim removed 4 bases at V and 5 bases at J, leaving 13 bases unmatched. In germline, CDR1 is SGHVS, CDR2 FQNEAQ. The CDR3 consists of 17 residues. The DNA for the CDR3 is TGTGCCAGCAGCTACTGGGACAGCTCGGAGACGAATGAAAAACTGTTTTTT. Its translation: CASSYWDSSETNEKLFF.

This clone was seen more than once but under ten times. V is TRBV29-1 and J is TRBJ2-3, with TRBD1 as a possible D gene (5 bases). Trimming removed 4 bases from V and 4 bases from J, with 12 bases in between. The germline V gene encodes CDR1 SQVTM and CDR2 ANQGSEA. This CDR3 is built from 13 residues. The CDR3 DNA reads TGCAGCGTTGCACAGGTCTCCGCAGATACGCAGTATTTT. It specifies CSVAQVSADTQYF.

The CDR3 DNA follows: TGTGCCAGCAGTTTAGGGGCCCAACTCAGCTCCTACAATGAGCAGTTCTTC. It specifies CASSLGAQLSSYNEQFF. The chain recombines TRBV27 with TRBJ2-1; TRBD1 might be the D (5 bases). There are 17 residues in the CDR3. V lost 2 bases, J lost 0 bases, and 14 bases lay in between. Germline CDR1 is MNHEY and CDR2 is SMNVEV (reference sequence).

This chain links TRBV7-9 with TRBJ2-5; no firm D call. Trimming cost V 2 bases and J 5 bases, with 9 bases left between them. Germline CDR1 reads SEHNR; CDR2 reads FQNEAQ (reference sequence). CDR3 length: 13 residues. In DNA, the CDR3 is TGTGCCAGCAGCTTATCAGGAAGGGAGACCCAGTACTTC. It encodes CASSLSGRETQYF.

The J gene is TRBJ1-1, the V gene TRBV28; D might be TRBD1 (6 bases). The germline V gene has CDR1 MDHEN and CDR2 SYDVKM. Trimming shortened V by 2 bases and J by 0 bases, and 16 bases separated the two germline ends. This CDR3 is 17 amino acids long. The CDR3 loop is CASSLRGAQALNTEAFF. CDR3 bases: TGTGCCAGCAGTTTACGGGGGGCACAAGCCCTGAACACTGAAGCTTTCTTT.

This chain joins TRBV19 and TRBJ1-6, with 9 positions matching TRBD1. This CDR3 region has 16 residues. With V trimmed by 3 bases and J by 8 bases, 8 bases remained unmatched. CDR1 and CDR2 from the germline V gene are LNHDA and SQIVND (reference sequence). CDR3 sequence: CASSIRDREGHSPLHF. DNA for the CDR3: TGTGCCAGTAGTATCCGGGACAGGGAGGGCCATTCACCCCTCCACTTT.

This sequence joins TRBV10-3 and TRBJ1-1, with D maybe TRBD1 (6 bases). The germline V gene encodes CDR1 ENHRY and CDR2 SYGVKD. CDR3 length: 12 residues. The V end lost 2 bases, the J end lost 6 bases, and 7 bases lay between the germline ends. The chain's CDR3 is CAISEAGAEAFF. In DNA, the CDR3 is TGTGCCATCAGTGAGGCAGGGGCTGAAGCTTTCTTT.

This clone was detected only once. This chain uses TRBV6-2 or TRBV6-3 with TRBJ1-4; D remains ambiguous. Trimming removed 5 bases from V and 5 bases from J, with 9 bases in between. This CDR3 region has 13 residues. CDR1 is MNHEY, CDR2 SVGEGT, per germline. The CDR3 sequence: CASSGPVNEKLFF. DNA of the CDR3: TGTGCCAGCAGTGGTCCAGTGAATGAAAAACTGTTTTTT.

The chain uses TRBV28 and TRBJ1-1, with 8 bases identical to TRBD1. J lost 0 bases, V lost 5 bases, and 5 bases had no gene match. The CDR3 totals 15 residues. Germline loops: CDR1 MDHEN, CDR2 SYDVKM. CDR3 sequence reads: CASSIGTGMNTEAFF. The DNA for the CDR3 is TGTGCCAGCAGTATAGGGACAGGCATGAACACTGAAGCTTTCTTT.

CDR3: CATSSLAGYEQFF. CDR3 in DNA: TGTGCCACCAGCAGCTTAGCGGGGTATGAGCAGTTCTTC. The rearrangement uses TRBV15 and TRBJ2-1; 8 bases agree with TRBD2. The CDR3 is 13 amino acids. Unmatched junction bases numbered 3, after V lost 3 bases and J lost 8 bases. Germline loops: CDR1 LNHNV, CDR2 YYDKDF (reference sequence).

J is TRBJ1-1 and V is TRBV5-4; 10 bases are shared with TRBD1. Germline V gene lookup returns CDR1 SGHNT and CDR2 YYREEE (reference sequence). The trim removed 4 bases at V and 5 bases at J, leaving 2 bases unmatched. This CDR3 contains 13 residues. Here the CDR3 DNA reads TGTGCCAGCAGCCGACAGGGGGCGACTGAAGCTTTCTTT. Encoded protein: CASSRQGATEAFF.

This clone was seen a single time. This specimen includes other DNA sequences encoding the same CDR3. The rearrangement links TRBV5-1 to TRBJ1-2; TRBD1 might be the D (5 bases). The ends were cut back, 0 bases at V and 3 bases at J, with 9 bases in the middle. Per the germline V gene, CDR1 is SGHRS and CDR2 is YFSETQ. This CDR3 is built from 14 residues. The CDR3 protein is CASSLVVGDYGYTF. CDR3 nucleotide sequence: TGCGCCAGCAGCTTGGTTGTAGGGGACTATGGCTACACCTTC.

This chain links TRBV4-3 with TRBJ2-3, with D perhaps TRBD2 (5 bases). Trimming left V 4 bases short and J 5 bases short, with 7 bases between. Germline assignment: CDR1 LGHNA and CDR2 YSLEER. There are 12 residues in the CDR3. CDR3 region: CASSPRGDTQYF. Written as DNA, the CDR3 is TGCGCCAGCAGCCCCCGGGGAGATACGCAGTATTTT.

The chain is built from TRBV7-2 and TRBJ2-5, with TRBD1 matching over 9 bases. The germline CDR1 and CDR2 sequences are SGHTA and FQGNSA. The CDR3 runs 16 residues. The ends lost 6 bases at V and 5 bases at J; junction bases unmatched: 13. The CDR3 here is CASRDRGVSEWETQYF. For the CDR3, the DNA is TGTGCCAGCAGGGACAGGGGTGTTTCAGAGTGGGAGACCCAGTACTTC.

V usage is TRBV19 and J usage is TRBJ1-1; D remains ambiguous. V was cut by 7 bases and J by 5 bases, with 23 bases left in between. Germline CDR1 is LNHDA and CDR2 is SQIVND (reference sequence). The CDR3 loop spans 16 amino acids. The CDR3 spells CASTSDGHAGKTEAFF. The CDR3, as DNA: TGTGCCAGTACCTCCGATGGGCACGCCGGCAAAACTGAAGCTTTCTTT.

The chain combines TRBV9 with TRBJ2-5; 7 bases line up with TRBD2. Unmatched junction bases numbered 12, after V lost 3 bases and J lost 1 base. The length of the CDR3 is 17 residues. CDR1 is SGDLS and CDR2 is YYNGEE in the germline V gene. The DNA of the CDR3 is TGTGCCAGCAGCGCGGAATTGGGACTATCGGGCCAAGAGACCCAGTACTTC. Its translation is CASSAELGLSGQETQYF. The whole variable domain, remainder taken from reference TRBV9 and TRBJ2-5, is DSGVTQTPKHLITATGQRVTLRCSPRSGDLSVYWYQQSLDQGLQFLIQYYNGEERAKGNILERFSAQQFPDLHSELNLSSLELGDSALYFCASSAELGLSGQETQYFGPGTRLLVL.

V usage is TRBV5-5 and J usage is TRBJ2-3, with 10 bases identical to TRBD1. This CDR3 is 15 amino acids long. The V segment lost 5 bases and the J segment 8 bases; nucleotides outside the gene matches: 11. Germline V gene sequence: CDR1 SGHKS, CDR2 YYEKEE (reference sequence). The CDR3 DNA follows: TGTGCCAGCAGTTACCGGGACAGGGGTCCGCGTACGCAGTATTTT. Its protein product is CASSYRDRGPRTQYF.

The rearrangement links TRBV7-3 to TRBJ1-1; perhaps TRBD1 as D (5 bases). Germline V CDR1 and CDR2: SGHTA, FQGTGA. V dropped 2 bases and J dropped 1 base, with 5 bases sitting between them. CDR3 length equals 13 residues. CDR3 nucleotide sequence: TGTGCCAGCAGCTTACAGGGGAACACTGAAGCTTTCTTT. Its protein product is CASSLQGNTEAFF.

The chain is built from TRBV11-3 and TRBJ2-5; unclear D gene. Germline CDR1 reads SGHNT; CDR2 reads YENEEA. There are 12 residues in the CDR3. The V end was cut by 3 bases, the J end by 7 bases, with 9 bases between. The CDR3 protein is CASSFDRGTQYF. CDR3 DNA sequence: TGTGCCAGCAGCTTTGACCGAGGGACCCAGTACTTC. The variable domain in full, completed from reference TRBV11-3 and TRBJ2-5, reads EAGVVQSPRYKIIEKKQPVAFWCNPISGHNTLYWYLQNLGQGPELLIRYENEEAVDDSQLPKDRFSAERLKGVDSTLKIQPAELGDSAVYLCASSFDRGTQYFGPGTRLLVL.

The genes are TRBV4-2 and TRBJ2-5; TRBD2 aligns across 8 bases. Germline V CDR1 and CDR2: LGHNA, YNFKEQ. This CDR3 contains 16 residues. The V segment lost 2 bases and the J segment 5 bases; nucleotides outside the gene matches: 10. The CDR3 loop is CASSQPRGLGGETQYF. Here the CDR3 DNA reads TGTGCCAGCAGCCAACCCCGGGGACTAGGAGGGGAGACCCAGTACTTC.

The genes are TRBV9 and TRBJ2-5; perhaps TRBD1 as D (5 bases). The CDR3 runs 13 residues. V lost 0 bases, J lost 4 bases, and 7 bases lay in between. CDR1 and CDR2 (germline): SGDLS, YYNGEE. The CDR3, as DNA: TGTGCCAGCAGCGTAGGAAGGGGAGAGACCCAGTACTTC. Translating it yields CASSVGRGETQYF.

The chain carries TRBV30 and TRBJ1-5, with 8 bases fitting TRBD1. The CDR3 is 14 residues long. The J segment lost 7 bases and the V segment lost 2 bases, leaving 7 bases of the junction unmatched. Germline values: CDR1 GTSNPN, CDR2 SVGIG (reference sequence). CDR3 loop: CAWSSGTGGQPQHF. The CDR3 region has the DNA TGTGCCTGGAGTTCCGGGACAGGTGGGCAGCCCCAGCATTTT. The entire variable domain, with the rest obtained from reference TRBV30 and TRBJ1-5, is as follows: SQTIHQWPATLVQPVGSPLSLECTVEGTSNPNLYWYRQAAGRGLQLLFYSVGIGQISSEVPQNLSASRPQDRQFILSSKKLLLSDSGFYLCAWSSGTGGQPQHFGDGTRLSIL.

The CDR3 sequence: CASRPGTDYGYTF. The CDR3 DNA is TGTGCCAGCCGTCCAGGGACAGACTATGGCTACACCTTC. V is TRBV12-3 or TRBV12-4 and J is TRBJ1-2; 7 bases match TRBD1. The CDR3 loop spans 13 amino acids. Trimming removed 8 bases from V and 3 bases from J; junction bases left unmatched: 6.

The gene calls are TRBV24-1 and TRBJ2-7; TRBD1 agrees at 7 bases. The V gene end was trimmed by 5 bases and the J gene end by 2 bases; junction bases not matched to a gene: 11. There are 16 residues in the CDR3. CDR1 and CDR2 (germline): KGHDR, SFDVKD. CDR3 protein: CATSGEGTDETYEQYF. The DNA for the CDR3 is TGTGCCACCAGTGGGGAAGGGACAGATGAGACCTACGAGCAGTACTTC.

This chain joins TRBV2 and TRBJ1-4; perhaps TRBD1 as D (5 bases). V lost 3 bases and J 5 bases, leaving 13 bases between the germline ends. The CDR3 consists of 15 residues. Germline V CDR1 and CDR2: SNHLY, FYNNEI. CDR3 residues: CASSDDQGWNEKLFF. The CDR3 coding sequence is TGTGCCAGCAGTGACGACCAGGGCTGGAATGAAAAACTGTTTTTT.

The V call is TRBV3-1 (or the pseudogene TRBV3-2), the J call TRBJ2-3, with 7 bases aligning to TRBD2. J was trimmed by 4 bases and V by 6 bases; bases with no gene match: 10. The CDR3 contains 15 residues. In germline, CDR1 is LGHDT, CDR2 YNNKEL (reference sequence). The CDR3 DNA reads as TGTGCCAGCAGTCGAGGGCGGGAGCCGCCAGATACGCAGTATTTT. Its translation is CASSRGREPPDTQYF.